These 3 T cell receptor beta chains originate from one sample sequenced in a study of T cells after yellow fever vaccination (dated by TCRdb to the late 2010s). Receptors were amplified or captured by 5' RACE. The sample was run on an Illumina HiSeq 2500. TCRdb cleaned the public reads at Q25 with fastp, built clones with MiXCR and kept in-frame beta chains. For every CDR3 protein sequence, its rows merge into one entry that carries the most common genes and DNA. The table for this sample lists a few hundred thousand distinct CDR3 sequences; about a sixth of them were counted only once. The ten largest make up 17% of the sample. The sample's treatment or condition label, decoded: live attenuated yellow fever vaccine strain. This sample comprised PBMCs, obtained 5 days after the first yellow fever vaccination. The receptor source for this set is a man aged 18 to 35 who received the YFV17D yellow fever vaccine.

This clonotype was seen a few times. The gene calls are TRBV10-3 and TRBJ1-1; D might be TRBD1 (5 bases). Germline lookup yields CDR1 ENHRY and CDR2 SYGVKD. CDR3 size: 13 residues. V gave up 0 bases and J gave up 5 bases, with 7 bases separating them. Here the CDR3 DNA reads TGTGCCATCAGTGAGTCTGGGGGGACTGAAGCTTTCTTT. It encodes CAISESGGTEAFF.

The chain couples TRBV10-3 to TRBJ2-5, with TRBD2 as a possible D gene (6 bases). CDR3 length: 13 amino acids. V was clipped by 10 bases and J by 2 bases, with 14 bases between them. CDR1 ENHRY and CDR2 SYGVKD come from the germline V gene. CDR3 region: CATNRGIQETQYF. The CDR3 coding sequence is TGTGCCACTAATCGGGGGATTCAAGAGACCCAGTACTTC.

This clonotype came up a few times. The chain has TRBV5-1 and TRBJ1-1; D not resolved. Germline-derived CDR1 and CDR2 are SGHRS and YFSETQ. V was shortened by 1 base and J by 1 base, with 8 bases between the two germline ends. This CDR3 has 14 residues. CDR3: CASSLTQKNTEAFF. The CDR3, as DNA: TGCGCCAGCAGCTTGACACAGAAGAACACTGAAGCTTTCTTT.